The clone carrying this TCR beta chain was detected many times. The antigen is unknown. The data originate from a study of human T cells and chemical hapten exposure. Overall study findings and caveats: The donors suffered from alopecia, so their immune response may not match that of healthy people.

CDR1 is SNHLY, CDR2 FYNNEI, per germline. V dropped 6 bases and J dropped 6; count of bases not matched to a gene: 3. The CDR3 runs to 13 residues. As processed by the authors: Individual samples carried between about 23,224 and 750,000 TCRs, with 95,638 as the median. MiXCR, applied by TCRdb to the RACE reads, yields one record per CDR3 protein. The V and J calls shown here were made by TCRdb, not taken from the authors' results. This table holds around 57,000 distinct CDR3 sequences, around 11% found once. Time point of the sample: pre-sensitization, week 0. Documented treatment: therapeutic diphenylcyclopropenone sensitization with weekly scalp DPC. Someone pulled total RNA out of unfractionated whole blood.

The sample consisted of whole blood, taken in connection with sensitization to the hapten diphenylcyclopropenone (DPC). The origin of this receptor is a woman aged 40 to 50 with alopecia areata. Some clones in this sample may be carry-over from other donors' samples. This chain uses TRBV2 with TRBJ1-1; 11 bases line up with TRBD1. For the CDR3, the DNA is TGTGCCAGCAGAGGACAGGGGGCTTCTGAAGCTTTCTTT. Its protein is CASRGQGASEAFF.